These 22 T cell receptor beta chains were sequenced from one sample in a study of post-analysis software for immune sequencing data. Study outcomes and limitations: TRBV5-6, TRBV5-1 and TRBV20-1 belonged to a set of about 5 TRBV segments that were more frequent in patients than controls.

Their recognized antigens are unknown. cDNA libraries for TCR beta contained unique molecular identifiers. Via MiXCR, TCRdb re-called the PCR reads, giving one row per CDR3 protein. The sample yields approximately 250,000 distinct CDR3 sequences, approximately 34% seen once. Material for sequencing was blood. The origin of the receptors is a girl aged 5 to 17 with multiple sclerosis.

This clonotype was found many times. CDR3 sequence reads: CASSLTGTGVADTQYF. For the CDR3, the DNA is TGTGCCAGCAGCTTAACCGGGACAGGGGTGGCAGATACGCAGTATTTT. This chain connects TRBV6-1 to TRBJ2-3; 10 bases agree with TRBD1. The germline V gene encodes CDR1 MNHNS and CDR2 SASEGT. The CDR3 loop spans 16 amino acids. With V trimmed by 6 bases and J by 4 bases, 10 bases remained unmatched.

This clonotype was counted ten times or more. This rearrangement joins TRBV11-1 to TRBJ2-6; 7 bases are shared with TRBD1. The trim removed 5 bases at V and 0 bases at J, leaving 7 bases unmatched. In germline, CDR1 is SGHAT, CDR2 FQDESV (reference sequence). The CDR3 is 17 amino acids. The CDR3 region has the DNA TGTGCCAGCAGCCGACAGGGACCGAGCTCTGGGGCCAACGTCCTGACTTTC. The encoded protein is CASSRQGPSSGANVLTF.

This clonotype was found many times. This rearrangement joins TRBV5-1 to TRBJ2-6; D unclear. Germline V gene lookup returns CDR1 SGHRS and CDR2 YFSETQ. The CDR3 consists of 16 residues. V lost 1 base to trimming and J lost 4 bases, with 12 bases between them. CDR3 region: CASSLPGYSGANVLTF. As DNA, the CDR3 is TGCGCCAGCAGCTTGCCCGGGTACAGCGGGGCCAACGTCCTGACTTTC.

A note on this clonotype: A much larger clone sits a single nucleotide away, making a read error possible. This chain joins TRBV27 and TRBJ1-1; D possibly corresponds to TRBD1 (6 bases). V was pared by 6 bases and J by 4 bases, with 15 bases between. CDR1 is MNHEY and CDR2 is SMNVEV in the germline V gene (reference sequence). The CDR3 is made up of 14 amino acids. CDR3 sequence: CASRLLQGSTEAFF. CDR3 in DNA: TGTGCCAGCAGGTTACTGCAGGGGAGCACTGAAGCTTTCTTT.

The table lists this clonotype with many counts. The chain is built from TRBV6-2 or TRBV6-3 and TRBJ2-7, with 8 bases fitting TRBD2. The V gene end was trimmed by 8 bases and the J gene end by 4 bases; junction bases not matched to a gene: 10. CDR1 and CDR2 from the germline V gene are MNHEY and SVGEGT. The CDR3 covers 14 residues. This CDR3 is CASAPGGWTYEQYF. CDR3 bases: TGTGCCAGCGCCCCGGGGGGGTGGACTTACGAGCAGTACTTC.

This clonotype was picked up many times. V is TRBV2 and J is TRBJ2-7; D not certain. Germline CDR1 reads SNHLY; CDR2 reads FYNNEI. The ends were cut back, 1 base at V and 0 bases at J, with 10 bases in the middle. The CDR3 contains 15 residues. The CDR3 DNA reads TGTGCCAGCAGTGAAGGGCATCCCAGCTCCTACGAGCAGTACTTC. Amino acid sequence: CASSEGHPSSYEQYF.

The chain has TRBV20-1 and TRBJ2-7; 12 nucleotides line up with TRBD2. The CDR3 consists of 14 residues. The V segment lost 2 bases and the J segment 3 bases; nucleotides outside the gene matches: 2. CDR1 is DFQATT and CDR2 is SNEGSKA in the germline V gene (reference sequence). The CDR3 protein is CSARTSGGFYEQYF. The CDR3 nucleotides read TGCAGTGCTAGAACTAGCGGGGGGTTCTACGAGCAGTACTTC.

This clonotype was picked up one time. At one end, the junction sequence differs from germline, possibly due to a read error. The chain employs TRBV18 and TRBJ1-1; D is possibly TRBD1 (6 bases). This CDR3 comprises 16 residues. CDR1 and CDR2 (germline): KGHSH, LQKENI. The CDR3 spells CASSLDRSGVNTEVFF. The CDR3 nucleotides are TGTGCCAGCTCACTGGACAGATCTGGGGTGAACACTGAAGTTTTCTTT.

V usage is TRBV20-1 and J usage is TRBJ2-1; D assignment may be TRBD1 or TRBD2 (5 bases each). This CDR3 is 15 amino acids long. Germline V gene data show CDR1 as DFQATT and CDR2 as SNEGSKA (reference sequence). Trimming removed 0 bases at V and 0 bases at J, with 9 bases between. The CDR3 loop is CSARDGASSYNEQFF. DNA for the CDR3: TGCAGTGCTAGAGACGGGGCGAGCTCCTACAATGAGCAGTTCTTC.

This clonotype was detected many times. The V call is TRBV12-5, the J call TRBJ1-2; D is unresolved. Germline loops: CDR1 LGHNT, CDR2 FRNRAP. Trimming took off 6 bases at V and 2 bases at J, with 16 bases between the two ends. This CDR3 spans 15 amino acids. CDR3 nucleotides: TGTGCTAGTGGGTCCAACCTTCAACCAAACTATGGCTACACCTTC. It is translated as CASGSNLQPNYGYTF.

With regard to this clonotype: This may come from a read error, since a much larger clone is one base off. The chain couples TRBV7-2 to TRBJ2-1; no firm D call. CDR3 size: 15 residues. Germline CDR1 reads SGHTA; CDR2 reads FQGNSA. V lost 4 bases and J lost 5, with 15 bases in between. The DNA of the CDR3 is TGTGCCAGCAGCTCTCGTTGGGGTACCAACAATGAGCAGTTCTTC. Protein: CASSSRWGTNNEQFF. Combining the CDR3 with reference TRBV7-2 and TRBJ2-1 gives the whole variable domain GAGVSQSPSNKVTEKGKDVELRCDPISGHTALYWYRQSLGQGLEFLIYFQGNSAPDKSGLPSDRFSAERTGGSVSTLTIQRTQQEDSAVYLCASSSRWGTNNEQFFGPGTRLTVL.

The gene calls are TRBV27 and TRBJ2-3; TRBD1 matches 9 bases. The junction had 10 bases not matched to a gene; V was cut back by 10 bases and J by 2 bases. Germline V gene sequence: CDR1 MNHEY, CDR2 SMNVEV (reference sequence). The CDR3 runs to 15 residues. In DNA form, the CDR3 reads TGTGCCACCGGGACAGGGACCTATTCCACAGATACGCAGTATTTT. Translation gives CATGTGTYSTDTQYF.

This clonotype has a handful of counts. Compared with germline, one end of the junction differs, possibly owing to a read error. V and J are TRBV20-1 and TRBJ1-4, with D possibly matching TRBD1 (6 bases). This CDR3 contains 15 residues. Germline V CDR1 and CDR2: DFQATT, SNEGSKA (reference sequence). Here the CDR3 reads CSARGQREDHEKLFF. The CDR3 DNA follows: TGCAGTGCAAGAGGACAGCGGGAGGACCACGAAAAACTGTTTTTT.

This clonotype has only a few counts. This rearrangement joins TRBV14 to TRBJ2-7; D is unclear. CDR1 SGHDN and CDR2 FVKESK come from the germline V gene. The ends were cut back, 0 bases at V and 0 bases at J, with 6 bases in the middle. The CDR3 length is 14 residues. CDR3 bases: TGTGCCAGCAGCCAAGATCTACTCTCCTACGAGCAGTACTTC. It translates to CASSQDLLSYEQYF.

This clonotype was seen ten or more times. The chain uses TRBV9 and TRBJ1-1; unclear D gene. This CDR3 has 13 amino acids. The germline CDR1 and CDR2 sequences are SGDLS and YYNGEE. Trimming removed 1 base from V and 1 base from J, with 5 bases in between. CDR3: CASSVHGNTEAFF. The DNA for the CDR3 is TGTGCCAGCAGCGTACATGGGAACACTGAAGCTTTCTTT.

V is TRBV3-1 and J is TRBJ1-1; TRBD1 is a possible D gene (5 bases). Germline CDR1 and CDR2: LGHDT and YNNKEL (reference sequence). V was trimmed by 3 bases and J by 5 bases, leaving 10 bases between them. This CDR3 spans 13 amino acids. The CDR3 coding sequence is TGTGCCAGCAGCCAGGGGGGAAAGACTGAAGCTTTCTTT. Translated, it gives CASSQGGKTEAFF.

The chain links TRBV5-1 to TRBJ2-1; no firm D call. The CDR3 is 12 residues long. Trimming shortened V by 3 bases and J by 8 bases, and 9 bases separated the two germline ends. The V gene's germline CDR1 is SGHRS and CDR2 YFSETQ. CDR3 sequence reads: CASSSTLYEQFF. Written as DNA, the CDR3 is TGCGCCAGCAGCTCGACTCTGTATGAGCAGTTCTTC.

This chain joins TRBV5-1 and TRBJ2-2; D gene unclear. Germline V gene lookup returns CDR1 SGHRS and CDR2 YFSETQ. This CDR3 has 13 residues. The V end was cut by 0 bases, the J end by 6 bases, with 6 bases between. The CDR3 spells CASSLALAGELFF. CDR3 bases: TGCGCCAGCAGCTTGGCCCTGGCCGGGGAGCTGTTTTTT.

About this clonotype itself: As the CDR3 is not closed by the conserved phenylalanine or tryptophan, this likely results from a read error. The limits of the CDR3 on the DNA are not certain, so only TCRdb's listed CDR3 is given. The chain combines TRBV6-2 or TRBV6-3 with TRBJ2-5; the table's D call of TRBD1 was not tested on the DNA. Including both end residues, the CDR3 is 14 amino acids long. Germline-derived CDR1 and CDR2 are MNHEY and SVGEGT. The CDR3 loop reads CASSYQGDGYTFGS.

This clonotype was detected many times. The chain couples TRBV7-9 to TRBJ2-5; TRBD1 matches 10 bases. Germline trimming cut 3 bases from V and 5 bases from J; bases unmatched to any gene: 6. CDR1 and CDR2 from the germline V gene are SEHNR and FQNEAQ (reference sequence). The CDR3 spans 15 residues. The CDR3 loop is CASSFPGTGEETQYF. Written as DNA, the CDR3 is TGTGCCAGCAGCTTTCCCGGGACAGGGGAGGAGACCCAGTACTTC. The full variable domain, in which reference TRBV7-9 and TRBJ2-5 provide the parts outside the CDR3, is DTGVSQNPRHKITKRGQNVTFRCDPISEHNRLYWYRQTLGQGPEFLTYFQNEAQLEKSRLLSDRFSAERPKGSFSTLEIQRTEQGDSAMYLCASSFPGTGEETQYFGPGTRLLVL.

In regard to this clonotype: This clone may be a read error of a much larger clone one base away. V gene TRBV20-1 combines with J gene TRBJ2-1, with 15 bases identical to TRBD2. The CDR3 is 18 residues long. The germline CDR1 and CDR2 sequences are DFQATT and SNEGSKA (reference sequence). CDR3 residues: CSAAGLAGGLISYSEQFF. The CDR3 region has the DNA TGCAGTGCCGCGGGACTAGCGGGAGGTCTGATCTCCTACAGTGAGCAGTTCTTC.

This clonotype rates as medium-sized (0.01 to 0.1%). The CDR3 DNA reads as TGTGCCAGCAGTTACATGAGCGGGGGGTTGTACAATGAGCAGTTCTTC. The encoded protein is CASSYMSGGLYNEQFF. This chain connects TRBV6-2 or TRBV6-3 to TRBJ2-1, with 9 bases that match TRBD2. Germline trimming cut 2 bases from V and 4 bases from J; bases unmatched to any gene: 6. The CDR3 has 16 residues. Germline V gene lookup returns CDR1 MNHEY and CDR2 SVGEGT.